This T cell receptor beta chain was retrieved from a study of T cell responses to AZD1222 COVID-19 vaccine. General study points: At baseline, just a handful of AZD1222 recipients tested seropositive. Clonal diversity may have been underestimated, and the donors were mostly white British, with more females than males. Targeting of unmutated variant regions was reportedly seen in nearly half of spike-specific TCRs.

In regard to this clone: Its antigen is not known.

Profiling relied on immunoSEQ multiplex PCR, and the TCRdb table lists in-frame clones only, not all of them. The sample records around 110,000 clones, more than 85% being singletons. The CDR3 has 15 amino acids. Unmatched junction bases numbered 7, after V lost 4 bases and J lost 1 base. CDR1 and CDR2 from the germline V gene are SGHRS and YFSETQ. The V gene is TRBV5-1, the J gene TRBJ1-1, with 7 bases fitting TRBD1. The source of this sequence is an adult in good health. The source was peripheral blood, collected on day 0 of AZD1222 vaccination. This chain's CDR3 is CASSKTGDGNTEAFF. CDR3 DNA: TGCGCCAGCAGCAAAACAGGGGATGGGAACACTGAAGCTTTCTTT. Full variable domain (rest looked up from reference TRBV5-1 and TRBJ1-1): KAGVTQTPRYLIKTRGQQVTLSCSPISGHRSVSWYQQTPGQGLQFLFEYFSETQRNKGNFPGRFSGRQFSNSRSEMNVSTLELGDSALYLCASSKTGDGNTEAFFGQGTRLTVV.